This TCR beta chain originates from a study of CXCR3-negative and CXCR3-positive naive CD8 T cells. This CDR3 contains 15 residues. The authors prepared UMI-labeled TRB cDNA libraries by 5' RACE. No DNA is given; TCRdb re-called the 5' RACE reads and lists each CDR3 protein once. The sample totals more than 65,000 distinct CDR3 sequences. Cells classed as naive CD8+ T cells were CD45RO-CCR7+CD27+CD95-. The clonotype originates from a human donor in good health. Some clones in this sample may be carry-over from other donors' samples. The chain is built from TRBV12-3 or TRBV12-4 and TRBJ2-1; lacking DNA, the TRBD1 call made by TCRdb goes unchecked. Sequenced: naive CXCR3- CD8+ T cells from blood. Subset here: CD45RO-CCR7+CD27+CD95- naive CD8+ T cells lacking CXCR3 (TNR3-). CDR3 protein: CASSVSGGPYNEQFF.